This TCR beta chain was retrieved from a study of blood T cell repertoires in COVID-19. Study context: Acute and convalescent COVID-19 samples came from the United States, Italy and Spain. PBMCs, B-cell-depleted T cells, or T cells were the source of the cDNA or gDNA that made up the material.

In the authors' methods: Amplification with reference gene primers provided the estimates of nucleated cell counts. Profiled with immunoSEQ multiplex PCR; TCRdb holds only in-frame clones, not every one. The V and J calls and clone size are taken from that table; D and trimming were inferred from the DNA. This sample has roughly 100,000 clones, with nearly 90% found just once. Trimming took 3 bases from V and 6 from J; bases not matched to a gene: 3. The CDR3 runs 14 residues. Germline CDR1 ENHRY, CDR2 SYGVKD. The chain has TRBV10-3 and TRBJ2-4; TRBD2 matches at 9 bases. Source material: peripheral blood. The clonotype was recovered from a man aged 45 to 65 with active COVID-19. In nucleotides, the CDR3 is TGTGCCATCAGTGACGGAGCGGGGGGAAACATTCAGTACTTC. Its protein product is CAISDGAGGNIQYF.